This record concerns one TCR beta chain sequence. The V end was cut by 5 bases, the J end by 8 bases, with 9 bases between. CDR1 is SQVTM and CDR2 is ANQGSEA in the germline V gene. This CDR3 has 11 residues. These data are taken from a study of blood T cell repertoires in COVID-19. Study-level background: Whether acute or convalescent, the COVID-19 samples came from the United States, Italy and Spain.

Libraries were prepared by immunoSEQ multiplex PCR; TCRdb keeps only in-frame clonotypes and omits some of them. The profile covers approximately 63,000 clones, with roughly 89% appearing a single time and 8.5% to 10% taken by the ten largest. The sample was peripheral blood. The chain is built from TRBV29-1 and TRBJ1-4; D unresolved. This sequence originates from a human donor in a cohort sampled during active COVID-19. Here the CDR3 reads CSVRGNEKLFF. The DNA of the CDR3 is TGCAGCGTTCGAGGGAACGAAAAACTGTTTTTT.